These 2 T cell receptor beta chains came from one sample sequenced in a study of blood T cells in healthy people across ages. Primed by a sample-barcoded 5' primer and a J-beta primer mix, a second PCR proceeded for 7 to 11 cycles. TCRdb itself ran the 5' RACE reads through MiXCR, one entry per CDR3 protein. Of over 450,000 distinct CDR3 sequences in the sample, nearly 25% were seen once. These data are also associated with another study on T cells of mothers and their children.

The sequenced material came from blood. These receptor sequences come from a boy younger than 18 in good health.

This clonotype showed up just a few times. V is TRBV25-1 and J is TRBJ2-1; either TRBD1 or TRBD2 may supply D (5 bases each). Trimming took 4 bases from V and 3 from J, leaving 13 bases between them. The CDR3 is 15 amino acids. Germline CDR1 and CDR2: MGHDK and SYGVNS. The CDR3 region is CASSGSLGDYNEQFF. The CDR3 DNA reads TGTGCCAGCAGTGGGTCACTAGGGGACTACAATGAGCAGTTCTTC. Full variable domain (outside the CDR3, taken from reference TRBV25-1 and TRBJ2-1): EADIYQTPRYLVIGTGKKITLECSQTMGHDKMYWYQQDPGMELHLIHYSYGVNSTEKGDLSSESTVSRIRTEHFPLTLESARPSHTSQYLCASSGSLGDYNEQFFGPGTRLTVL.

The chain employs TRBV20-1 and TRBJ1-1; no firm D call. Per germline, CDR1 DFQATT and CDR2 SNEGSKA (reference sequence). The V end was cut by 0 bases, the J end by 1 base, with 6 bases between. The CDR3 totals 13 residues. CDR3 region: CSARDPGNTEAFF. The CDR3 nucleotides read TGCAGTGCTAGAGACCCCGGGAACACTGAAGCTTTCTTT.